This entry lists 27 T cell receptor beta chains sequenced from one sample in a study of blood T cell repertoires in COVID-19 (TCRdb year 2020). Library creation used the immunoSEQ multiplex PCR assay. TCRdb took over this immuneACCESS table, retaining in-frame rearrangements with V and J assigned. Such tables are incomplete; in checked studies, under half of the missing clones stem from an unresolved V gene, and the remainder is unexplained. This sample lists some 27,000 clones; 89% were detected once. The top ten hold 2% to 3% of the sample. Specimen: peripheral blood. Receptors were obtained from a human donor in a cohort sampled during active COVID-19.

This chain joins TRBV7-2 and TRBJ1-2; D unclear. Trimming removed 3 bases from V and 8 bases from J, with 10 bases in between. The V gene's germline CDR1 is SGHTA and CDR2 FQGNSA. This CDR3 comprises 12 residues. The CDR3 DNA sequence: TGTGCCAGCAGCTTGGGCAGATGGGGCTACACCTTC. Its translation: CASSLGRWGYTF.

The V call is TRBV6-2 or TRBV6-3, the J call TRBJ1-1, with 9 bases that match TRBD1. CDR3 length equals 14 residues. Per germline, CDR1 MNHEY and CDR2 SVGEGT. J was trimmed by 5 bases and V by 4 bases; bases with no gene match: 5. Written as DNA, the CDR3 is TGTGCCAGCAGTTCTCGGACAGGGGTGACTGAAGCTTTCTTT. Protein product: CASSSRTGVTEAFF.

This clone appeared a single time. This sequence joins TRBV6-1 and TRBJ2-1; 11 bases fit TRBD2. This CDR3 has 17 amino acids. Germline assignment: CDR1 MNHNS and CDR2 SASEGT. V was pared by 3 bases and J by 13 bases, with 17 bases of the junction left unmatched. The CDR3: CASSDLGGLAGGGAQFF. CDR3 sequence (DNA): TGTGCCAGCAGTGACCTTGGGGGGCTAGCGGGGGGCGGGGCTCAGTTCTTC.

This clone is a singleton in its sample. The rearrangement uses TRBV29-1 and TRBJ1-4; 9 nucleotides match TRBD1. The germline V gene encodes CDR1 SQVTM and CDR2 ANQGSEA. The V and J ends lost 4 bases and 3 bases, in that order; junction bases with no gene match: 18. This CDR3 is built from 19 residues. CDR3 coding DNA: TGCAGCGTTGTAACTATAGGACAGGGGTGGATGGAGTCTAATGAAAAACTGTTTTTT. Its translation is CSVVTIGQGWMESNEKLFF.

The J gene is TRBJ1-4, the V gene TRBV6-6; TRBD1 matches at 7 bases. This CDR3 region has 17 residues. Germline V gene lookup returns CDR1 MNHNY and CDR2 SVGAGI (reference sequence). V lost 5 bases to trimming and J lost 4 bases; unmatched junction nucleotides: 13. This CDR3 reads CASSQHRGVQDNEKLFF. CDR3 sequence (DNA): TGTGCCAGCAGTCAACACAGGGGAGTGCAAGATAATGAAAAACTGTTTTTT.

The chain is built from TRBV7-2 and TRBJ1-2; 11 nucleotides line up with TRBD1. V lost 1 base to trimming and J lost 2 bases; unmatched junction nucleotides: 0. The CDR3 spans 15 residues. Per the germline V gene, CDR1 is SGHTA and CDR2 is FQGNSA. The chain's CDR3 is CASSLGDRGNYGYTF. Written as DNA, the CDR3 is TGTGCCAGCAGCTTAGGGGACAGGGGGAACTATGGCTACACCTTC.

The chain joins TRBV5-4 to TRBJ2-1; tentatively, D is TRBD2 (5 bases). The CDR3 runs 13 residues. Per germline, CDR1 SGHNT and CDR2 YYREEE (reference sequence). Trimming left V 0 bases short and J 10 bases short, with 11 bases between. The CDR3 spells CASSLETRGEQFF. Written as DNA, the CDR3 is TGTGCCAGCAGCTTGGAGACTCGCGGGGAGCAGTTCTTC.

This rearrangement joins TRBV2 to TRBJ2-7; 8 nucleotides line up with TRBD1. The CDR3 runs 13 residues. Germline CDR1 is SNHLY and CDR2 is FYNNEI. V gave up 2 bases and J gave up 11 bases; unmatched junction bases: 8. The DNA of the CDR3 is TGTGCCAGCAGTGAAAGGACAGGGCTGGAAAAGTACTTC. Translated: CASSERTGLEKYF.

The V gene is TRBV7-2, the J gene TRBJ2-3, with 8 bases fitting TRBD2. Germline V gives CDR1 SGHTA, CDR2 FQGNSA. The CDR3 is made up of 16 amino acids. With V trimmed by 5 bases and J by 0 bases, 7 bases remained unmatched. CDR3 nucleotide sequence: TGTGCCAGCAGCCTTCAAAGCGGGGGTAGCACAGATACGCAGTATTTT. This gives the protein CASSLQSGGSTDTQYF.

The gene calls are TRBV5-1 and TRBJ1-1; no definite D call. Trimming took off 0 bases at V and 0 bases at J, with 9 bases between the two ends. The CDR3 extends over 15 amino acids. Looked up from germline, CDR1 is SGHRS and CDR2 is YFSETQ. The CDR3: CASSLGGVMNTEAFF. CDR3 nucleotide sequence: TGCGCCAGCAGCTTGGGGGGAGTAATGAACACTGAAGCTTTCTTT. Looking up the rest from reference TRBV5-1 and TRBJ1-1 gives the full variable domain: KAGVTQTPRYLIKTRGQQVTLSCSPISGHRSVSWYQQTPGQGLQFLFEYFSETQRNKGNFPGRFSGRQFSNSRSEMNVSTLELGDSALYLCASSLGGVMNTEAFFGQGTRLTVV.

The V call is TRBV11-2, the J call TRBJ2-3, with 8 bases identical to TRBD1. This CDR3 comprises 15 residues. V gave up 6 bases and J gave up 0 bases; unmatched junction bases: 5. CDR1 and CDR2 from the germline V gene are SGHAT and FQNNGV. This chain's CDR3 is CASRQGAGSTDTQYF. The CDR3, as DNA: TGTGCCAGCAGGCAGGGGGCTGGGAGCACAGATACGCAGTATTTT.

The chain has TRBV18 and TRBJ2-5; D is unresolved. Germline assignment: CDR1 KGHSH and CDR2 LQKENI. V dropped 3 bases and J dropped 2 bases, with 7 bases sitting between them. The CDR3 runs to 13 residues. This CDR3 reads CASSPSGQETQYF. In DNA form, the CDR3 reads TGTGCCAGCTCACCCTCGGGTCAAGAGACCCAGTACTTC.

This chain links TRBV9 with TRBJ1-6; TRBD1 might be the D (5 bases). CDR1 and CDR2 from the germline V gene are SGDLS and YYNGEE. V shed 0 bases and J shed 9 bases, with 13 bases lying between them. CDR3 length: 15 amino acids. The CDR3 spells CASSVGPDRGSPLHF. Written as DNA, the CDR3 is TGTGCCAGCAGCGTAGGTCCCGATAGGGGTTCACCCCTCCACTTT.

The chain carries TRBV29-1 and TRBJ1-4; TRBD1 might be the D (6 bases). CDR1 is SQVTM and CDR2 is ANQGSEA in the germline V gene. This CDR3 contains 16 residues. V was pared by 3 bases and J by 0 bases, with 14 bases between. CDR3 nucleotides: TGCAGCGTTGACACAGGGACCTTAGCAACTAATGAAAAACTGTTTTTT. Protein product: CSVDTGTLATNEKLFF.

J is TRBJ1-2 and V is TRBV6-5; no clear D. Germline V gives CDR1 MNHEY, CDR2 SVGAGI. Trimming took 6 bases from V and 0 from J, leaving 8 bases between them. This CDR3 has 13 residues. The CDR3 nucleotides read TGTGCCAGCAGCGACAATACTAACTATGGCTACACCTTC. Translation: CASSDNTNYGYTF.

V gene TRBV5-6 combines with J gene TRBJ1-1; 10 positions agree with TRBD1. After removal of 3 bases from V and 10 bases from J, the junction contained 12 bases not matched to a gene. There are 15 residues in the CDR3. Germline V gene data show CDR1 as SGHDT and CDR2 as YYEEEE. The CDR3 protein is CASSSDRGRNAGAFF. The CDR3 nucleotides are TGTGCCAGCAGCTCTGACAGGGGGCGCAATGCTGGAGCTTTCTTT.

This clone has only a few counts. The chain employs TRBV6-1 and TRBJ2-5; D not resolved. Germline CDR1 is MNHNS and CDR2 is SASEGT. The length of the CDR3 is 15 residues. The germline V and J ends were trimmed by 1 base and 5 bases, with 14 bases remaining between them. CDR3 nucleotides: TGTGCCAGCAGTGAAGTCTGGCAGGTCCGGGAGACCCAGTACTTC. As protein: CASSEVWQVRETQYF.

The CDR3 loop is CASSQNGVGSYNEQFF. The CDR3 nucleotides read TGTGCCAGCAGCCAGAACGGGGTAGGCTCCTACAATGAGCAGTTCTTC. This chain connects TRBV2 to TRBJ2-1, with D possibly TRBD2 on 5 matching bases. CDR1 and CDR2 (germline): SNHLY, FYNNEI. This CDR3 spans 16 amino acids. Trimming removed 6 bases from V and 0 bases from J, with 15 bases in between.

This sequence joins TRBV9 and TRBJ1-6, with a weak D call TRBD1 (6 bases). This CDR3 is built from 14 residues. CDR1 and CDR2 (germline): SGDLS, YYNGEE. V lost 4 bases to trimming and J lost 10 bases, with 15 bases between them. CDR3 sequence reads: CASSSEYDRSPLHF. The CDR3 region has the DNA TGTGCCAGCAGCTCCGAATATGACAGGTCACCCCTCCACTTT. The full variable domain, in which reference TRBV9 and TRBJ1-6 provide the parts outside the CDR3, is DSGVTQTPKHLITATGQRVTLRCSPRSGDLSVYWYQQSLDQGLQFLIQYYNGEERAKGNILERFSAQQFPDLHSELNLSSLELGDSALYFCASSSEYDRSPLHFGNGTRLTVT.

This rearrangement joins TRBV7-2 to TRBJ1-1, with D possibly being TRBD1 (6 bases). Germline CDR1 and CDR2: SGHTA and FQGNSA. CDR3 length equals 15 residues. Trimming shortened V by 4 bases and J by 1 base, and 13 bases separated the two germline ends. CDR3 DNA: TGTGCCAGCAGCTCGAACAGGGCTCCGAACACTGAAGCTTTCTTT. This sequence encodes CASSSNRAPNTEAFF.

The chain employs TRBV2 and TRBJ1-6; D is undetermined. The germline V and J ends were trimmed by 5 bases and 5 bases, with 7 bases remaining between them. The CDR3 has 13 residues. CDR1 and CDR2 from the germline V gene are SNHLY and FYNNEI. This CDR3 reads CASSRGNNSPLHF. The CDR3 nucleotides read TGTGCCAGCAGTAGAGGGAATAATTCACCCCTCCACTTT.

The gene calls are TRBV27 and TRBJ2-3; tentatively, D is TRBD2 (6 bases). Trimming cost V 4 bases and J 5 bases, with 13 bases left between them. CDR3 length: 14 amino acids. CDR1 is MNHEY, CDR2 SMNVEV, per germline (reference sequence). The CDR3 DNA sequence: TGTGCCAGCAGTTCGCGGGGACCCCAAGATACGCAGTATTTT. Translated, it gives CASSSRGPQDTQYF.

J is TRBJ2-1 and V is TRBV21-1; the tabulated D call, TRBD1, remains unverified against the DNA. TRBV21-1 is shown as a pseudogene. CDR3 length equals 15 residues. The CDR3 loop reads CAVLYGQAKIGKQFF. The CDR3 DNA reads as TGTGCCGTCCTTTATGGACAGGCAAAGATCGGAAAGCAGTTCTTC.

CDR3 coding DNA: TGTGCCAGCAGCAAGTTGATAACAACAGGTTACACTGAAGCTTTCTTT. This translates into CASSKLITTGYTEAFF. The V and J genes are TRBV7-9 and TRBJ1-1; a possible D gene is TRBD1 (5 bases). The CDR3 totals 16 residues. The germline CDR1 and CDR2 sequences are SEHNR and FQNEAQ (reference sequence). Trimming took 5 bases from V and 3 from J, leaving 19 bases between them. Using reference TRBV7-9 and TRBJ1-1 for the parts outside the CDR3, the full variable domain is DTGVSQNPRHKITKRGQNVTFRCDPISEHNRLYWYRQTLGQGPEFLTYFQNEAQLEKSRLLSDRFSAERPKGSFSTLEIQRTEQGDSAMYLCASSKLITTGYTEAFFGQGTRLTVV.

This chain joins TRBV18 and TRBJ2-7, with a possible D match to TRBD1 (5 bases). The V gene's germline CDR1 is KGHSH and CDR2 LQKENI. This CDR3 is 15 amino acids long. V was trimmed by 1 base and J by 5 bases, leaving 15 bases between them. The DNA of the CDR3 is TGTGCCAGCTCACCACAAAGGGCCCAGGGCCACGAGCAGTACTTC. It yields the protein CASSPQRAQGHEQYF.

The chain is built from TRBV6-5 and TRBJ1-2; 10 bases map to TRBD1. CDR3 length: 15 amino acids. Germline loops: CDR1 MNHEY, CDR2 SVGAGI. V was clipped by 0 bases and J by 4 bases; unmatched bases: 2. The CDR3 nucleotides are TGTGCCAGCAGTTACTCGACAGGGGGCCGCTATGGCTACACCTTC. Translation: CASSYSTGGRYGYTF.

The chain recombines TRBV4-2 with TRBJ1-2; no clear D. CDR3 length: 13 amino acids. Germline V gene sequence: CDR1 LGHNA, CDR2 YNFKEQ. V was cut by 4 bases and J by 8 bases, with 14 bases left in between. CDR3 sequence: CASSPLDIAGYTF. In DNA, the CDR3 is TGTGCCAGCAGCCCACTAGACATAGCGGGCTACACCTTC.